Below, 10 T cell receptor beta chains from the same sample are listed, as sequenced in a study of CD8 T cells in Susac syndrome. Roughly 0.45 to 1 ug RNA was reverse transcribed with random hexamers. TCRdb re-called the immunoSEQ multiplex PCR reads through MiXCR, storing one row per CDR3 protein. The table shows some 190,000 distinct CDR3 sequences, with approximately 95% occurring only once. Sequencing was carried out using CD4+ T cells from PBMCs. These receptors were obtained from a human donor in good health.

The chain couples TRBV9 to TRBJ2-2; D call uncertain. Deletions cut 0 bases from V and 3 bases from J, with 6 bases between. This CDR3 spans 14 amino acids. Per germline, CDR1 SGDLS and CDR2 YYNGEE. Here the CDR3 DNA reads TGTGCCAGCAGCGTAGCCATAGACACCGGGGAGCTGTTTTTT. Translation gives CASSVAIDTGELFF. Using reference TRBV9 and TRBJ2-2 for the parts outside the CDR3, the full variable domain is DSGVTQTPKHLITATGQRVTLRCSPRSGDLSVYWYQQSLDQGLQFLIQYYNGEERAKGNILERFSAQQFPDLHSELNLSSLELGDSALYFCASSVAIDTGELFFGEGSRLTVL.

The CDR3 region has the DNA TGTGCCAGCAGCAGGAACGGGAGAAGTAAGAACACTGAAGCTTTCTTT. Its translation is CASSRNGRSKNTEAFF. The chain joins TRBV7-3 to TRBJ1-1; D remains unclear. CDR3 length: 16 residues. V gave up 5 bases and J gave up 1 base, with 17 bases separating them. Germline CDR1 SGHTA, CDR2 FQGTGA. The full variable domain, its missing parts supplied by reference TRBV7-3 and TRBJ1-1, is GAGVSQTPSNKVTEKGKYVELRCDPISGHTALYWYRQSLGQGPEFLIYFQGTGAADDSGLPNDRFFAVRPEGSVSTLKIQRTERGDSAVYLCASSRNGRSKNTEAFFGQGTRLTVV.

The chain couples TRBV5-1 to TRBJ2-2, with 7 positions matching TRBD1. The CDR3 sequence is 15 residues long. The junction had 4 bases not matched to a gene; V was cut back by 4 bases and J by 1 base. From germline, CDR1 is SGHRS and CDR2 YFSETQ. The CDR3 DNA reads TGCGCCAGCAGCACGACAGGGAAGAACACCGGGGAGCTGTTTTTT. This gives the protein CASSTTGKNTGELFF.

The chain employs TRBV4-1 and TRBJ1-2; D remains ambiguous. The germline V gene has CDR1 MGHRA and CDR2 YSYEKL. This CDR3 region has 15 residues. Trimming removed 0 bases at V and 6 bases at J, with 14 bases between. CDR3 in DNA: TGCGCCAGCAGCCAAGATTATGCAGGAATAAATGGCTACACCTTC. This gives the protein CASSQDYAGINGYTF.

This chain joins TRBV28 and TRBJ2-5; 8 positions match TRBD1. Looked up from germline, CDR1 is MDHEN and CDR2 is SYDVKM. J gave up 1 base and V 3 bases, and 4 bases lay outside the gene matches. The CDR3 sequence is 15 residues long. CDR3 bases: TGTGCCAGCAGTTTGGACAGGGCTTCCCAAGAGACCCAGTACTTC. Translating gives CASSLDRASQETQYF. The full variable domain, with the rest looked up from reference TRBV28 and TRBJ2-5, is DVKVTQSSRYLVKRTGEKVFLECVQDMDHENMFWYRQDPGLGLRLIYFSYDVKMKEKGDIPEGYSVSREKKERFSLILESASTNQTSMYLCASSLDRASQETQYFGPGTRLLVL.

The CDR3 is CASSLRQGKPQHF. In nucleotides, the CDR3 is TGCGCCAGCAGCTTGCGACAGGGGAAGCCCCAGCATTTT. This rearrangement joins TRBV5-1 to TRBJ1-5; 8 nucleotides agree with TRBD1. CDR1 is SGHRS, CDR2 YFSETQ, per germline. V was pared by 1 base and J by 8 bases, with 2 bases of the junction left unmatched. The CDR3 loop spans 13 amino acids.

The chain links TRBV4-1 to TRBJ2-1; 12 positions agree with TRBD2. Per germline, CDR1 MGHRA and CDR2 YSYEKL. V shed 3 bases and J 5 bases; nucleotides not matched to a gene: 5. The CDR3 is made up of 16 amino acids. CDR3 nucleotides: TGCGCCAGCAGCCATTTCGGACTAGCGGGGAACAATGAGCAGTTCTTC. Amino acids: CASSHFGLAGNNEQFF.

The chain is built from TRBV27 and TRBJ1-2; D is ambiguous. V was shortened by 5 bases and J by 3 bases, with 13 bases between the two germline ends. The CDR3 runs 14 residues. The germline CDR1 and CDR2 sequences are MNHEY and SMNVEV (reference sequence). CDR3: CASSPPRGYYGYTF. The CDR3 coding sequence is TGTGCCAGCAGTCCCCCTCGAGGGTACTATGGCTACACCTTC.

This chain uses TRBV4-1 with TRBJ2-3; 8 positions match TRBD2. The V gene's germline CDR1 is MGHRA and CDR2 YSYEKL. The CDR3 is made up of 16 amino acids. The J segment lost 3 bases and the V segment lost 4 bases, leaving 9 bases of the junction unmatched. The CDR3 sequence: CASSPGGLKGTDTQYF. The CDR3 nucleotides are TGCGCCAGCAGCCCGGGGGGGCTAAAGGGGACAGATACGCAGTATTTT.

V and J are TRBV27 and TRBJ2-1; TRBD2 matches 7 bases. In germline, CDR1 is MNHEY, CDR2 SMNVEV (reference sequence). With 4 bases clipped from V and 0 bases from J, the junction kept 15 bases outside the gene matches. This CDR3 contains 19 residues. The DNA of the CDR3 is TGTGCCAGCAGTTCGATGGGGGGGGGATTCTTCAGCTCCTACAATGAGCAGTTCTTC. Its protein is CASSSMGGGFFSSYNEQFF.